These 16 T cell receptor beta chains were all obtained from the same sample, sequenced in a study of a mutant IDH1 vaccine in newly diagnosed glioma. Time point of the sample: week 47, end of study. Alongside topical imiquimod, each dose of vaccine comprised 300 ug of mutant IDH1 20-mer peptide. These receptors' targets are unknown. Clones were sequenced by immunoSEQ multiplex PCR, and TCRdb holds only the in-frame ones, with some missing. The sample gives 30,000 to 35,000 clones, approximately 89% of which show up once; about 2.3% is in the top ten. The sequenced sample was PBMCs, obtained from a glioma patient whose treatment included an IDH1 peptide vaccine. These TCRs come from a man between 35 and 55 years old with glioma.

The CDR3 sequence: CASSPGQETQYF. CDR3 nucleotide sequence: TGTGCCAGCAGCCCAGGACAAGAGACCCAGTACTTC. The genes are TRBV28 and TRBJ2-5; D uncertain. CDR3 length equals 12 residues. In germline, CDR1 is MDHEN, CDR2 SYDVKM. Trimming took off 6 bases at V and 2 bases at J, with 7 bases between the two ends.

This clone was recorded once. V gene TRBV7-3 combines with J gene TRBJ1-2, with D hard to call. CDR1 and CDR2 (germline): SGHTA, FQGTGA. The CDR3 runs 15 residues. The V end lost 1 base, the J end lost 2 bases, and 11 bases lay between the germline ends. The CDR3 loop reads CASSLNGGSNYGYTF. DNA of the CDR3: TGTGCCAGCAGCTTAAACGGAGGGTCGAACTATGGCTACACCTTC. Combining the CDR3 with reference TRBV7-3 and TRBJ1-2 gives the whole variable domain GAGVSQTPSNKVTEKGKYVELRCDPISGHTALYWYRQSLGQGPEFLIYFQGTGAADDSGLPNDRFFAVRPEGSVSTLKIQRTERGDSAVYLCASSLNGGSNYGYTFGSGTRLTVV.

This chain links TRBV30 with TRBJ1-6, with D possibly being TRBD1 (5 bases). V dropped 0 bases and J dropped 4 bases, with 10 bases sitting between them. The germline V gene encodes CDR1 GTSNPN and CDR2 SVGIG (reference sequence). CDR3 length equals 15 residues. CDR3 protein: CAWSVGQGYNSPLHF. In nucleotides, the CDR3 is TGTGCCTGGAGTGTAGGGCAGGGATATAATTCACCCCTCCACTTT.

The CDR3 is CASSQGTSGGELFF. CDR3 DNA: TGTGCCAGCAGCCAAGGGACTAGCGGCGGGGAGCTGTTTTTT. This rearrangement joins TRBV4-2 to TRBJ2-2; TRBD2 aligns across 10 bases. Germline V gene lookup returns CDR1 LGHNA and CDR2 YNFKEQ. Trimming took 1 base from V and 7 from J; bases not matched to a gene: 0. The CDR3 loop spans 14 amino acids.

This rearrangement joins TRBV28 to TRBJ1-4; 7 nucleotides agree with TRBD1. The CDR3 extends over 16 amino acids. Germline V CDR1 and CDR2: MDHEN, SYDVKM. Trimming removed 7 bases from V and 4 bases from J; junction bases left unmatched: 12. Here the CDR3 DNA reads TGTGCCAGCACCGCCGACAGGGAGAAGAGTAATGAAAAACTGTTTTTT. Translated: CASTADREKSNEKLFF.

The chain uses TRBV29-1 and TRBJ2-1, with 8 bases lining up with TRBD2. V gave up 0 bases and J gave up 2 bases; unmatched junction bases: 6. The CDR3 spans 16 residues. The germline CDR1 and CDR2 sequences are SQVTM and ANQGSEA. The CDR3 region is CSVEDLAGRAYNEQFF. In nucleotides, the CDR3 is TGCAGCGTTGAAGATTTAGCGGGAAGGGCCTACAATGAGCAGTTCTTC.

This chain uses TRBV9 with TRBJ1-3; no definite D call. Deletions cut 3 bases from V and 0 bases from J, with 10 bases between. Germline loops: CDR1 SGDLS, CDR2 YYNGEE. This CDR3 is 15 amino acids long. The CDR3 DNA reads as TGTGCCAGCAGCGCCCGGACGCTCTCTGGAAACACCATATATTTT. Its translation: CASSARTLSGNTIYF.

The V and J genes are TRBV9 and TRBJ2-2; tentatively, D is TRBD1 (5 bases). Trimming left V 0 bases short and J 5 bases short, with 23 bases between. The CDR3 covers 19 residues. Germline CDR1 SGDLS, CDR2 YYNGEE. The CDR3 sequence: CASSVGGGPVRGGTGELFF. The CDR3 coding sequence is TGTGCCAGCAGCGTAGGAGGTGGCCCAGTTAGGGGTGGAACCGGGGAGCTGTTTTTT.

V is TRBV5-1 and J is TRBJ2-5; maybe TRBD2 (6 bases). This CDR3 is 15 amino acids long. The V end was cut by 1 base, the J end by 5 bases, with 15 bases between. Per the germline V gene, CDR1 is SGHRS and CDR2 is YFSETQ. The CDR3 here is CASSLTRDSRETQYF. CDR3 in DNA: TGCGCCAGCAGCTTGACACGGGACTCCAGGGAGACCCAGTACTTC.

The CDR3 DNA reads as TGTGCCAGCAGCCCAAGACTAAGGAAGCGAATCGGAGAGACCCAGTACTTC. Its translation is CASSPRLRKRIGETQYF. The chain recombines TRBV28 with TRBJ2-5, with D possibly matching TRBD2 (5 bases). This CDR3 spans 17 amino acids. The germline gives CDR1 MDHEN, CDR2 SYDVKM. Trimming stripped 6 bases from V and 4 bases from J, with 24 bases between.

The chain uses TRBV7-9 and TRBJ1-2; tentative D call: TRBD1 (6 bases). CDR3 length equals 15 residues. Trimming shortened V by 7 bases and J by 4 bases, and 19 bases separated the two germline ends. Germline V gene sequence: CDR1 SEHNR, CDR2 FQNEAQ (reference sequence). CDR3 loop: CASTHGGGGTYGYTF. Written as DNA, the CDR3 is TGTGCCAGCACCCATGGGGGCGGCGGTACCTATGGCTACACCTTC.

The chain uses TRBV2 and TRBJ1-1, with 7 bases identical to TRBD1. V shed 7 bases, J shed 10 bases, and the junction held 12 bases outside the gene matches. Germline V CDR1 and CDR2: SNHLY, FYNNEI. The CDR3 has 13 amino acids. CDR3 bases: TGTGCCAGCACCCCCGGGACAGCCGTATCAGCTTTCTTT. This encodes CASTPGTAVSAFF.

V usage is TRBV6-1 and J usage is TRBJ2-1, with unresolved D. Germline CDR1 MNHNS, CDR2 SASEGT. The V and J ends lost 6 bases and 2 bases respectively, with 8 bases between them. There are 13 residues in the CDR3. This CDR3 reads CASSVGPYNEQFF. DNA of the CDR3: TGTGCCAGCAGCGTTGGGCCCTACAATGAGCAGTTCTTC.

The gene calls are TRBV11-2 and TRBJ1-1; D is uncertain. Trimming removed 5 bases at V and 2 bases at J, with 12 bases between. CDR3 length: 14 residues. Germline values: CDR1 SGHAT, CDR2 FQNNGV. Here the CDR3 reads CASSPRRGNTEAFF. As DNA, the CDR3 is TGTGCCAGCAGCCCCCGTCGGGGAAACACTGAAGCTTTCTTT.

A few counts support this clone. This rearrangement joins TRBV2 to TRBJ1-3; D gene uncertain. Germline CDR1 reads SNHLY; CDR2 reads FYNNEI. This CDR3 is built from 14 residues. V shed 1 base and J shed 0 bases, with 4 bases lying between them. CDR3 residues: CASSEVYSGNTIYF. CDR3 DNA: TGTGCCAGCAGTGAAGTCTACTCTGGAAACACCATATATTTT.

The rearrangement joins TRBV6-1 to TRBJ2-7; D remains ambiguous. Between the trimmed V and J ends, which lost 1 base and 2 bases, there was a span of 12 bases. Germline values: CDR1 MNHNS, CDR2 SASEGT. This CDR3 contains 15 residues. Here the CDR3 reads CASSEDGSSTYEQYF. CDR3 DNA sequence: TGTGCCAGCAGTGAAGACGGATCATCCACCTACGAGCAGTACTTC.